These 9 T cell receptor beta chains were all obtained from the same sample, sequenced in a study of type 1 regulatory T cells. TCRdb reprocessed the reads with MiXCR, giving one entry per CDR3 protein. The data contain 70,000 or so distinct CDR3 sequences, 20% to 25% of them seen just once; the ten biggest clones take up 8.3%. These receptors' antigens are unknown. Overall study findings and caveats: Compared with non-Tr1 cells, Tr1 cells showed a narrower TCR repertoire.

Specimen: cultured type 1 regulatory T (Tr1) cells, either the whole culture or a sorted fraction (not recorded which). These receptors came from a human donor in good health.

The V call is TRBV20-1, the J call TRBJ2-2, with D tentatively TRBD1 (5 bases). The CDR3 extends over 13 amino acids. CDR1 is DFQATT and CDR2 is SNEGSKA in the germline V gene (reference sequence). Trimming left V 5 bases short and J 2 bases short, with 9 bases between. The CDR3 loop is CSADRTNTGELFF. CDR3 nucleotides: TGCAGTGCTGACAGAACTAACACCGGGGAGCTGTTTTTT.

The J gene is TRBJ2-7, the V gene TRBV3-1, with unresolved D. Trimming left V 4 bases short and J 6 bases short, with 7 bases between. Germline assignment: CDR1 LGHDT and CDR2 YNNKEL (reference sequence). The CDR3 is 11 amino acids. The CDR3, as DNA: TGTGCCAGCAGCCGATGGGGCGAGCAGTACTTC. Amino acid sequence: CASSRWGEQYF.

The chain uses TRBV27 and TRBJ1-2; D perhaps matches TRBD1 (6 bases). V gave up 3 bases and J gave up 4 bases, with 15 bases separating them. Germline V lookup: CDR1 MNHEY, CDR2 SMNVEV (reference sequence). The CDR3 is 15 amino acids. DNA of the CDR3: TGTGCCAGCAGTTTGTGGGGGGGCGCGCCCTATGGCTACACCTTC. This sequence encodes CASSLWGGAPYGYTF.

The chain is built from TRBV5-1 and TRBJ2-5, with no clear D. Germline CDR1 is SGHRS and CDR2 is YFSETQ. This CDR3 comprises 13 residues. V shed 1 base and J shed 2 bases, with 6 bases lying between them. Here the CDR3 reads CASSLTIQETQYF. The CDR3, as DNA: TGCGCCAGCAGCTTGACCATACAAGAGACCCAGTACTTC.

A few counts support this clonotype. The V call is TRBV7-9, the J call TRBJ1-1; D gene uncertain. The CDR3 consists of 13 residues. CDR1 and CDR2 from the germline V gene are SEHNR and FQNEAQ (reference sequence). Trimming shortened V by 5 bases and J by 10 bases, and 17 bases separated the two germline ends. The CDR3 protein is CASSATTPGGAFF. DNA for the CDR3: TGTGCCAGCAGCGCCACTACCCCGGGTGGAGCTTTCTTT.

CDR3 residues: CASSPINSGRADTQYF. The DNA of the CDR3 is TGTGCCAGCAGCCCTATTAATAGCGGGCGTGCAGATACGCAGTATTTT. This chain connects TRBV5-4 to TRBJ2-3, with 7 positions matching TRBD2. The ends lost 4 bases at V and 4 bases at J; junction bases unmatched: 12. CDR3 size: 16 residues. In germline, CDR1 is SGHNT, CDR2 YYREEE (reference sequence).

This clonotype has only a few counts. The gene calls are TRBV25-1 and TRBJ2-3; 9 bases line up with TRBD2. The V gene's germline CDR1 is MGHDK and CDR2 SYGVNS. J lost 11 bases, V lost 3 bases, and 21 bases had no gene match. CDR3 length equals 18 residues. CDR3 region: CASSEPSPGLARSPVQYF. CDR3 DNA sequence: TGTGCCAGCAGTGAGCCCTCACCGGGACTAGCCAGATCTCCGGTGCAGTATTTT.

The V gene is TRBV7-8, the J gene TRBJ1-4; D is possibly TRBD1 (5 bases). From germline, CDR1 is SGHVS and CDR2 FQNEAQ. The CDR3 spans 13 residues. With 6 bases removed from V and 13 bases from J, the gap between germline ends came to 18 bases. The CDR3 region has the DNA TGTGCCAGCAGGCAGACCGGGACCCGTTCACTGTTTTTT. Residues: CASRQTGTRSLFF. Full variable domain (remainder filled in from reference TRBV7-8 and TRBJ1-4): GAGVSQSPRYKVAKRGQDVALRCDPISGHVSLFWYQQALGQGPEFLTYFQNEAQLDKSGLPSDRFFAERPEGSVSTLKIQRTQQEDSAVYLCASRQTGTRSLFFGSGTQLSVL.

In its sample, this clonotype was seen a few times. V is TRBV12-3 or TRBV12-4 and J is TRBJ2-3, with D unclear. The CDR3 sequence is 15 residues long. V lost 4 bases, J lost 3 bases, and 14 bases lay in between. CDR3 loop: CASSSLLARTDTQYF. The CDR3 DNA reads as TGTGCCAGCAGTTCCCTGTTAGCCCGGACAGATACGCAGTATTTT.